Sequencing of this TCR beta chain was carried out in a study of T cell responses to AZD1222 COVID-19 vaccine. General study findings and limits: At study baseline, merely more than 5 AZD1222 recipients were seropositive.

V dropped 0 bases and J dropped 1 base, with 9 bases sitting between them. Germline V lookup: CDR1 SGHTA, CDR2 FQGTGA. The length of the CDR3 is 15 residues. Concerning this clone: Its antigen is undetermined.

Sequenced by immunoSEQ multiplex PCR; TCRdb stores in-frame clones only, minus some. This repertoire shows roughly 130,000 clones, roughly 90% found once; its top ten account for about 1.5%. The chain couples TRBV7-3 to TRBJ1-1; D is uncertain. The sample consisted of peripheral blood, taken on day 0 of AZD1222 vaccination. The receptor was derived from an adult in good health. The CDR3 reads CASSLTPTGNTEAFF. DNA of the CDR3: TGTGCCAGCAGCTTAACTCCTACGGGGAACACTGAAGCTTTCTTT.